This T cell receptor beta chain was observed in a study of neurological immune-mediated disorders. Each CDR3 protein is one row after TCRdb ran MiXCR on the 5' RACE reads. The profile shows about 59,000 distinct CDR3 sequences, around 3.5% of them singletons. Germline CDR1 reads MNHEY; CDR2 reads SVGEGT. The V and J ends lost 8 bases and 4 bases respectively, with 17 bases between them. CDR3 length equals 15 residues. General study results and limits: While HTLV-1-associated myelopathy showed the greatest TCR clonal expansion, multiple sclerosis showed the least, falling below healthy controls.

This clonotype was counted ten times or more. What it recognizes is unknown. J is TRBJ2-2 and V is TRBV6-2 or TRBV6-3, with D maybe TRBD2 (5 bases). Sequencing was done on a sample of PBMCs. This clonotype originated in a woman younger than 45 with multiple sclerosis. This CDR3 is CASQLGQRPTGELFF. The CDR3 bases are TGTGCCAGCCAATTAGGCCAGCGGCCCACCGGGGAGCTGTTTTTT.